Listed below are T cell receptor beta chains from one sample, sequenced in a study of beta chain features in type 1 diabetes. TCRdb's copy holds only in-frame clones and misses some; the assay was immunoSEQ multiplex PCR. The sample holds 350,000 to 450,000 clones, approximately 15% seen once. The specimen was naive CD4+ T cells from blood. These receptors came from a woman aged 18-35 years in good health. Each CDR3 is given with its conserved first and last residue.

v_call: TRBV7-2
j_call: TRBJ1-2
cdr3_aa: CASSPAQGYGYTF

v_call: TRBV29-1
j_call: TRBJ2-1
cdr3_aa: CSVVMRGWGSASGSYNEQFF

v_call: TRBV15
j_call: TRBJ1-5
cdr3_aa: CATSTIHRTGGSNQPQHF

v_call: TRBV25-1
j_call: TRBJ2-1
cdr3_aa: CASIPSGSIEQFF

v_call: TRBV27
j_call: TRBJ1-2
cdr3_aa: CASSRTAHYGYTF

v_call: TRBV5-1
j_call: TRBJ1-1
cdr3_aa: CASSPGTGNTEAFF

v_call: TRBV16
j_call: TRBJ1-2
cdr3_aa: CASSQSLDRVLGYTF

v_call: TRBV5-4
j_call: TRBJ2-1
cdr3_aa: CASSSTGTGGHNEQFF

v_call: TRBV7-2
j_call: TRBJ1-2
cdr3_aa: CASSTGQPGYGYTF

v_call: TRBV28
j_call: TRBJ2-5
cdr3_aa: CASSFGHFQETQYF

v_call: TRBV7-2
j_call: TRBJ2-7
cdr3_aa: CASSSSSRSSYEQYF

v_call: TRBV4-2
j_call: TRBJ2-1
cdr3_aa: CASSRPPAGSGSYNEQFF

v_call: TRBV5-4
j_call: TRBJ2-7
cdr3_aa: CASRSTGGLEQYF

v_call: TRBV28
j_call: TRBJ2-5
cdr3_aa: CASSLGRAGVGQYF

v_call: TRBV5-1
j_call: TRBJ1-2
cdr3_aa: CASSIGQQPNYGYTF

v_call: TRBV19
j_call: TRBJ1-5
cdr3_aa: CASGPPTVYSNQPQHF

v_call: TRBV20-1
j_call: TRBJ2-5
cdr3_aa: CSAREQETQYF

v_call: TRBV30
j_call: TRBJ2-7
cdr3_aa: CAWSFKIAGVVYEQYF

v_call: TRBV28
j_call: TRBJ2-1
cdr3_aa: CASSLLKLGGSGYRGEQFF

v_call: TRBV14
j_call: TRBJ2-1
cdr3_aa: CASSPPRGVGEQFF

v_call: TRBV28
j_call: TRBJ2-7
cdr3_aa: CASSASWHPGYYEQYF

v_call: TRBV19
j_call: TRBJ2-2
cdr3_aa: CASSRPSGSTGELFF

v_call: TRBV20-1
j_call: TRBJ2-4
cdr3_aa: CSAQTENIQYF

v_call: TRBV30
j_call: TRBJ2-7
cdr3_aa: CAWSGGYGYEQYF

v_call: TRBV28
j_call: TRBJ2-7
cdr3_aa: CASRRTGSYEQYF

v_call: TRBV30
j_call: TRBJ2-1
cdr3_aa: CAWWFPSNNEQFF

v_call: TRBV6-5
j_call: TRBJ2-1
cdr3_aa: CASSYGTSPYNEQFF

v_call: TRBV7-9
j_call: TRBJ1-4
cdr3_aa: CASSPGQEKLFF

v_call: TRBV7-9
j_call: TRBJ2-1
cdr3_aa: CASSLGSGRPYNEQFF

v_call: TRBV4-3
j_call: TRBJ1-2
cdr3_aa: CASSQDTGYYGYTF

v_call: TRBV25-1
j_call: TRBJ1-5
cdr3_aa: CASKGTARNQPQHF

v_call: TRBV27
j_call: TRBJ1-5
cdr3_aa: CASSLTKAQPQHF

v_call: TRBV30
j_call: TRBJ2-3
cdr3_aa: CAWTSSRDTQYF

v_call: TRBV29-1
j_call: TRBJ2-3
cdr3_aa: CSVDRGTDTQYF